Presented here are 6 T cell receptor beta chains from one specimen sequenced in a study of cytomegalovirus exposure and HLA in healthy donors (dated by TCRdb to between 2016 and 2019). The library was built by means of the immunoSEQ multiplex PCR assay. For the multiplex PCR, a mixture combining 60 forward primers for TCR Vbeta segments and 13 reverse primers for TCR Jbeta segments was used. Sourced from immuneACCESS, this table was stored by TCRdb with only in-frame sequences that have V and J called. A share of the clones is absent; for the studies checked, an unresolved V gene accounts for under half, and the remainder has no known explanation. This sample holds 150,000 to 200,000 clones; roughly 87% were observed only once. The top ten clonotypes cover approximately 0.98% of the sample. The sequenced sample was PBMCs. All receptors derive from a boy aged 2 to 9 in good health and CMV-seronegative.

In nucleotides, the CDR3 is TGTGCCAGTAGTAAAAGACAAAACTCTGGGGCCAACGTCCTGACTTTC. Protein product: CASSKRQNSGANVLTF. The chain couples TRBV19 to TRBJ2-6, with no clear D. The CDR3 loop spans 16 amino acids. Looked up from germline, CDR1 is LNHDA and CDR2 is SQIVND (reference sequence). Trimming left V 4 bases short and J 0 bases short, with 10 bases between.

This clone was recorded only once. The chain carries TRBV28 and TRBJ2-2; D possibly corresponds to TRBD2 (5 bases). V lost 8 bases, J lost 3 bases, and 25 bases lay in between. The CDR3 covers 18 residues. Germline CDR1 is MDHEN and CDR2 is SYDVKM. CDR3 protein: CASRPFPRLAGDTGELFF. The CDR3 nucleotides are TGTGCCAGCCGACCTTTCCCGCGACTCGCCGGGGACACCGGGGAGCTGTTTTTT. The entire variable domain, with the rest obtained from reference TRBV28 and TRBJ2-2, is as follows: DVKVTQSSRYLVKRTGEKVFLECVQDMDHENMFWYRQDPGLGLRLIYFSYDVKMKEKGDIPEGYSVSREKKERFSLILESASTNQTSMYLCASRPFPRLAGDTGELFFGEGSRLTVL.

The rearrangement links TRBV19 to TRBJ2-1; tentative D call: TRBD2 (6 bases). This CDR3 has 13 residues. Germline V gene lookup returns CDR1 LNHDA and CDR2 SQIVND (reference sequence). Trimming removed 1 base from V and 9 bases from J, with 10 bases in between. CDR3 residues: CASSIAGAGEQFF. The CDR3 DNA sequence: TGTGCCAGTAGTATAGCGGGAGCAGGTGAGCAGTTCTTC.

This chain connects TRBV30 to TRBJ1-2; D not certain. V was pared by 4 bases and J by 4 bases, with 13 bases between. CDR1 and CDR2 from the germline V gene are GTSNPN and SVGIG (reference sequence). The CDR3 length is 13 residues. In DNA, the CDR3 is TGTGCCTGGACCCCGAGGGTTAGCTATGGCTACACCTTC. The encoded protein is CAWTPRVSYGYTF.

The chain couples TRBV9 to TRBJ2-7; 8 bases map to TRBD1. V shed 3 bases and J 2 bases; nucleotides not matched to a gene: 7. Looked up from germline, CDR1 is SGDLS and CDR2 is YYNGEE. CDR3 size: 15 residues. The CDR3 bases are TGTGCCAGCAGCGGGACAGGGATTAATCCCTACGAGCAGTACTTC. It specifies CASSGTGINPYEQYF.

Remarks on this clone: The junction departs from the called germline gene at one end, perhaps through a read error. This chain uses TRBV7-9 with TRBJ1-5, with D possibly being TRBD1 (5 bases). CDR3 length equals 12 residues. Germline V gene data show CDR1 as SEHNR and CDR2 as FQNEAQ (reference sequence). The CDR3 DNA reads as TGTTCCAGCACGGGGGGGAACCAGCCCCAGCATTTT. This codes for CSSTGGNQPQHF.